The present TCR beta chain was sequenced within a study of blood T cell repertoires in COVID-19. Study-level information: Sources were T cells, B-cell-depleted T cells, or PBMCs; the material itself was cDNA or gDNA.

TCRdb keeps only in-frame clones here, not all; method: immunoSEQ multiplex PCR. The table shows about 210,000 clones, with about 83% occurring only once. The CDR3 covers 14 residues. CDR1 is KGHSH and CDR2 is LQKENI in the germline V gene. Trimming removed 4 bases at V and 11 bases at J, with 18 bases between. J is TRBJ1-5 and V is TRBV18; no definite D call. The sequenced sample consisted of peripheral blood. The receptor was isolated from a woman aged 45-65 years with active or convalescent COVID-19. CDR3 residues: CASSHRDLEEAQHF. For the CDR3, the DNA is TGTGCCAGCTCACATCGGGATTTGGAGGAGGCCCAGCATTTT.